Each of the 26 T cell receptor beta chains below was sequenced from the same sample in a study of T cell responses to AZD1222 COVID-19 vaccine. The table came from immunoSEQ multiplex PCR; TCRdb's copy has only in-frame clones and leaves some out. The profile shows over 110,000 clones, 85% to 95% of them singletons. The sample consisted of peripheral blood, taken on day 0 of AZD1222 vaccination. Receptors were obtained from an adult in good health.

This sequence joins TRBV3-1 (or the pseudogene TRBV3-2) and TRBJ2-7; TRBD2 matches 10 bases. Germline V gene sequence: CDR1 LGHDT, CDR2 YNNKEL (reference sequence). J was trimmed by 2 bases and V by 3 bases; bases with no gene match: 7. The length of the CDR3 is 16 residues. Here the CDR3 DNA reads TGTGCCAGCAGCCACACCGGACTAGCGGTACCCTACGAGCAGTACTTC. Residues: CASSHTGLAVPYEQYF.

The CDR3 DNA reads TGTGCCAGCAGTTACTCGGGGCGTCTCGGCAATCAGCCCCAGCATTTT. It translates to CASSYSGRLGNQPQHF. This rearrangement joins TRBV6-5 to TRBJ1-5; a weak D match, TRBD1 (5 bases). The CDR3 spans 16 residues. Germline V lookup: CDR1 MNHEY, CDR2 SVGAGI. Trimming removed 0 bases from V and 2 bases from J, with 11 bases in between.

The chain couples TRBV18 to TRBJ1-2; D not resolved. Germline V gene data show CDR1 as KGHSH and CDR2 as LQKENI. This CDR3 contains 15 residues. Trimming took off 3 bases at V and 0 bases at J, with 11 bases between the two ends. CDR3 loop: CASSPQREANYGYTF. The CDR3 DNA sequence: TGTGCCAGCTCACCCCAAAGGGAAGCTAACTATGGCTACACCTTC. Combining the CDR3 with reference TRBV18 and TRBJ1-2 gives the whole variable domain NAGVMQNPRHLVRRRGQEARLRCSPMKGHSHVYWYRQLPEEGLKFMVYLQKENIIDESGMPKERFSAEFPKEGPSILRIQQVVRGDSAAYFCASSPQREANYGYTFGSGTRLTVV.

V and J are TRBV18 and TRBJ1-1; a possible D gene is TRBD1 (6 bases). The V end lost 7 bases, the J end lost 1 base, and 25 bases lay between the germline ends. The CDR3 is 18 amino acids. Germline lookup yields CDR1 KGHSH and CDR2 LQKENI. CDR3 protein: CASCLSVGVVDRNTEAFF. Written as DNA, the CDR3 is TGTGCCAGCTGCTTAAGTGTGGGGGTGGTGGACAGGAACACTGAAGCTTTCTTT. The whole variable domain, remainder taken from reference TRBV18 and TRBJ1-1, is NAGVMQNPRHLVRRRGQEARLRCSPMKGHSHVYWYRQLPEEGLKFMVYLQKENIIDESGMPKERFSAEFPKEGPSILRIQQVVRGDSAAYFCASCLSVGVVDRNTEAFFGQGTRLTVV.

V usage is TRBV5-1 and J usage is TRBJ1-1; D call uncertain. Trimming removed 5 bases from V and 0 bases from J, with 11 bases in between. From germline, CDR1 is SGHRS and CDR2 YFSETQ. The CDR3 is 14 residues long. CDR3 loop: CASRPGDMNTEAFF. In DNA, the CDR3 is TGCGCCAGCAGGCCAGGAGATATGAACACTGAAGCTTTCTTT.

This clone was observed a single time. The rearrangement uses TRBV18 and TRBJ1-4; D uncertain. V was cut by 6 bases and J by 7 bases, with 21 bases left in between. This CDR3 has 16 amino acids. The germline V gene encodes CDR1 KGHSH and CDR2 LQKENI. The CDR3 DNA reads TGTGCCAGCTCCCCTCCGGCTGGGGATCGAAGTGAAAAACTGTTTTTT. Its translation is CASSPPAGDRSEKLFF.

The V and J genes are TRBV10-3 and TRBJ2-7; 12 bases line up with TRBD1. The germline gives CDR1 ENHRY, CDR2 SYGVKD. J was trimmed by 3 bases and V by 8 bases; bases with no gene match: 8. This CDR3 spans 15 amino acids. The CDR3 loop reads CAIGTGGLSGYEQYF. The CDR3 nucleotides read TGTGCCATCGGGACAGGGGGCCTTTCGGGCTACGAGCAGTACTTC.

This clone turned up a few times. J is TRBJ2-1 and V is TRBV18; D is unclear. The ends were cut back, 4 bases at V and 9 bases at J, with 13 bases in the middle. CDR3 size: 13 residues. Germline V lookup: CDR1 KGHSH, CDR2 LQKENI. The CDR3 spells CASSLVARSEQFF. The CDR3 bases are TGTGCCAGCTCACTCGTGGCCCGCAGTGAGCAGTTCTTC.

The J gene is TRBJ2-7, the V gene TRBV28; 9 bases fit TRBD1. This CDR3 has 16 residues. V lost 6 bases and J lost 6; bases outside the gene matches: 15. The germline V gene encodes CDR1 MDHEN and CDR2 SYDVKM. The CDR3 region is CASSRSLGQGLFEQYF. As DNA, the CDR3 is TGTGCCAGCAGCCGCTCATTGGGACAGGGTTTATTCGAGCAGTACTTC.

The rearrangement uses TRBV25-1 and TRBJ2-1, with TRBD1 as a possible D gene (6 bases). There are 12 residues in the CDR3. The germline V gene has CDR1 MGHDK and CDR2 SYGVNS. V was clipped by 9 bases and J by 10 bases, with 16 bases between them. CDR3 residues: CASTLGQGEQFF. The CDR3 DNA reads TGTGCCAGTACCCTGGGCCAGGGGGAGCAGTTCTTC.

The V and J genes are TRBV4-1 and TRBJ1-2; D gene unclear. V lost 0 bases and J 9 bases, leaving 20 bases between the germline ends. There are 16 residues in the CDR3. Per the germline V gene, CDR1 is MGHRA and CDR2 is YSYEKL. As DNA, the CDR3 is TGCGCCAGCAGCCAAGAGAGGAGGACGGACTATCGAAGCTACACCTTC. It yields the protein CASSQERRTDYRSYTF.

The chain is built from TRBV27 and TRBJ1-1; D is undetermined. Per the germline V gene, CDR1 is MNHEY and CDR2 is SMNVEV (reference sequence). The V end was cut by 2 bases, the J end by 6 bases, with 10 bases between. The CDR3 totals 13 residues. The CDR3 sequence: CASSLILGSEAFF. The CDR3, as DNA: TGTGCCAGCAGTTTAATATTGGGTTCTGAAGCTTTCTTT.

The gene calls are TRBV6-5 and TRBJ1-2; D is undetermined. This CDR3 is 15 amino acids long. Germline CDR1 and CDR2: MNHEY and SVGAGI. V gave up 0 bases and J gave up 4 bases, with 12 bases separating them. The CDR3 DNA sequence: TGTGCCAGCAGTTACTCGAAGGGTGTCGGCTATGGCTACACCTTC. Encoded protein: CASSYSKGVGYGYTF.

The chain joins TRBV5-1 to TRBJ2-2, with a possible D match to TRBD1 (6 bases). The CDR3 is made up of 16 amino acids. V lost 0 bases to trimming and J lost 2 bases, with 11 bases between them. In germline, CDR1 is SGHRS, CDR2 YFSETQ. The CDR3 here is CASSLGTGHNTGELFF. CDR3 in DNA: TGCGCCAGCAGCTTGGGAACGGGACATAACACCGGGGAGCTGTTTTTT. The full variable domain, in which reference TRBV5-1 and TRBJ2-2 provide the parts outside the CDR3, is KAGVTQTPRYLIKTRGQQVTLSCSPISGHRSVSWYQQTPGQGLQFLFEYFSETQRNKGNFPGRFSGRQFSNSRSEMNVSTLELGDSALYLCASSLGTGHNTGELFFGEGSRLTVL.

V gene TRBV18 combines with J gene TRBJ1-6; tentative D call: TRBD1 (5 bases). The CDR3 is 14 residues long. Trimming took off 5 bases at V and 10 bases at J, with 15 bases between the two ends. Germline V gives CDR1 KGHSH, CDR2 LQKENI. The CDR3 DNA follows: TGTGCCAGCTCAACCAATGGGGGAAGGTCACCCCTCCACTTT. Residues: CASSTNGGRSPLHF. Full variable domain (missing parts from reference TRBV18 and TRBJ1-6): NAGVMQNPRHLVRRRGQEARLRCSPMKGHSHVYWYRQLPEEGLKFMVYLQKENIIDESGMPKERFSAEFPKEGPSILRIQQVVRGDSAAYFCASSTNGGRSPLHFGNGTRLTVT.

This CDR3 is CASSSRTGHTEAFF. The CDR3 bases are TGTGCCAGCAGTTCCCGGACAGGGCACACTGAAGCTTTCTTT. J is TRBJ1-1 and V is TRBV27; 8 bases match TRBD1. Per germline, CDR1 MNHEY and CDR2 SMNVEV (reference sequence). V dropped 4 bases and J dropped 3; count of bases not matched to a gene: 4. This CDR3 spans 14 amino acids.

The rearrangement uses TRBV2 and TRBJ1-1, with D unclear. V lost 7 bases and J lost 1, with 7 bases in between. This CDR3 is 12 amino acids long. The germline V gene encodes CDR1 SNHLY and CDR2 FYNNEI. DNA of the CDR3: TGTGCCAGCAATCCCCCGAACACTGAAGCTTTCTTT. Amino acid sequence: CASNPPNTEAFF.

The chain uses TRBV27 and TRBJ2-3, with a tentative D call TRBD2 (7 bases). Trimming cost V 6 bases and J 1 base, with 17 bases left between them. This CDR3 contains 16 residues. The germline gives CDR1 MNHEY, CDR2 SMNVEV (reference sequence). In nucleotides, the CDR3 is TGTGCCAGCAGCCCGACAGGTCTAGCGGGCACAGATACGCAGTATTTT. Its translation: CASSPTGLAGTDTQYF.

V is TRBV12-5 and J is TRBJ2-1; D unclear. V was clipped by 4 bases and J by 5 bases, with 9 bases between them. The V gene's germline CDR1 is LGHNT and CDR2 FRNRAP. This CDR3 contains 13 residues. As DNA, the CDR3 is TGTGCTAGTGGTTCCCTGAACGACAATGAGCAGTTCTTC. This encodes CASGSLNDNEQFF.

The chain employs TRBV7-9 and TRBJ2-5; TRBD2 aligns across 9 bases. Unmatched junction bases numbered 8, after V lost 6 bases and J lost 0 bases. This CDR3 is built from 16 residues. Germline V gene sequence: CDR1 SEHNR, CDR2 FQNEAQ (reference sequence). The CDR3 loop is CASRVTGTSNQETQYF. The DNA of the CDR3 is TGTGCCAGCAGAGTCACCGGGACTAGCAACCAAGAGACCCAGTACTTC.

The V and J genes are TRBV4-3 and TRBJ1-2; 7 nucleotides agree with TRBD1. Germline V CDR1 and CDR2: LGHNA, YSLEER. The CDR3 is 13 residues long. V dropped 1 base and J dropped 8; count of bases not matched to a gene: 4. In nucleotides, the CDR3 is TGCGCCAGCAGCCAAGGACAGGGTGAGGGCTACACCTTC. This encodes CASSQGQGEGYTF.

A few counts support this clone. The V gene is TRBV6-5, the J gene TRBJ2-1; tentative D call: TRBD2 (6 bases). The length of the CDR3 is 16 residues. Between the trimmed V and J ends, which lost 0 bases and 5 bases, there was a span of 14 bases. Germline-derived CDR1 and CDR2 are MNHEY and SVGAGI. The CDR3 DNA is TGTGCCAGCAGTTACTCGATCCGGAGGGGAAACAATGAGCAGTTCTTC. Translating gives CASSYSIRRGNNEQFF.

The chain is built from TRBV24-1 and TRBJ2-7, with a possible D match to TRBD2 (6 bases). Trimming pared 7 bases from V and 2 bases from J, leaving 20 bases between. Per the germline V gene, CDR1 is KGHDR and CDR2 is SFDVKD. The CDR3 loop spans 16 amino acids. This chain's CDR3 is CATRDYRGVSPYEQYF. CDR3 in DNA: TGTGCCACCAGGGACTATCGAGGGGTGTCTCCCTACGAGCAGTACTTC.

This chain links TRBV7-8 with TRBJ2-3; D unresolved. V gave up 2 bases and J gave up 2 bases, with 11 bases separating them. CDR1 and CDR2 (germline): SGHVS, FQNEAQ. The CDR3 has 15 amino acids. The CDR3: CASSLYSDPTDTQYF. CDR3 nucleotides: TGTGCCAGCAGCTTATACAGCGACCCCACAGATACGCAGTATTTT. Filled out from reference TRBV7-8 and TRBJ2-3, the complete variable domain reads GAGVSQSPRYKVAKRGQDVALRCDPISGHVSLFWYQQALGQGPEFLTYFQNEAQLDKSGLPSDRFFAERPEGSVSTLKIQRTQQEDSAVYLCASSLYSDPTDTQYFGPGTRLTVL.

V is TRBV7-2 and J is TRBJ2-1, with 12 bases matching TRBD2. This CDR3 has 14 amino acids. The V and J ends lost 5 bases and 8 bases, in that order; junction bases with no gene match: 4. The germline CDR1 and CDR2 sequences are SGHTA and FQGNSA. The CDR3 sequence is CASSRGLAGDEQFF. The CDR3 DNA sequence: TGTGCCAGCAGCCGGGGACTAGCGGGCGATGAGCAGTTCTTC.

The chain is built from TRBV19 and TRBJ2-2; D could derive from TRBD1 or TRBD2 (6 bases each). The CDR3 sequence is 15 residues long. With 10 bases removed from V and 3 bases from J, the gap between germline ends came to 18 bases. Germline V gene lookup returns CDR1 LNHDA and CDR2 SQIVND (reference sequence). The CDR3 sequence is CAITRTGADTGELFF. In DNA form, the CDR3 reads TGTGCCATAACGAGGACGGGGGCGGACACCGGGGAGCTGTTTTTT.